Listed here are 26 T cell receptor beta chains from one sample, sequenced in a study of post-analysis software for immune sequencing data. cDNA libraries of TCR beta carried unique molecular identifiers. From the PCR reads, TCRdb called clonotypes with MiXCR, one entry per CDR3 protein. Among 650,000 to 850,000 distinct CDR3 sequences listed, approximately 57% were seen once. Antigen specificity for these receptors is unknown. Findings and limits, study-wide: TRBV5-6, TRBV5-1 and TRBV20-1 were among roughly 5 TRBV segments more frequent in patients than controls.

The sequenced sample consisted of blood. These receptors were taken from a girl between 10 and 17 years old with multiple sclerosis.

V is TRBV20-1 and J is TRBJ1-2, with unresolved D. The ends were cut back, 3 bases at V and 2 bases at J, with 4 bases in the middle. Per the germline V gene, CDR1 is DFQATT and CDR2 is SNEGSKA (reference sequence). This CDR3 comprises 11 residues. CDR3 coding DNA: TGCAGTGCTAGTGGAAACTATGGCTACACCTTC. Protein sequence: CSASGNYGYTF.

The V gene is TRBV9, the J gene TRBJ2-4; possible D gene TRBD2, 7 bases. The J call is uncertain, as TRBJ2-5 better fits the DNA end. The CDR3 length is 19 residues. In germline, CDR1 is SGDLS, CDR2 YYNGEE. The CDR3 reads CASSVATGAGAGVPETQYF. DNA for the CDR3: TGTGCCAGCAGCGTAGCTACCGGGGCGGGGGCGGGAGTCCCGGAGACCCAGTACTTC.

V is TRBV12-3 or TRBV12-4 and J is TRBJ2-1; D not certain. Trimming shortened V by 5 bases and J by 8 bases, and 19 bases separated the two germline ends. This CDR3 is built from 15 residues. CDR3 amino acids: CASSPPGPITHEQFF. CDR3 DNA sequence: TGTGCCAGCAGTCCCCCGGGCCCAATAACCCATGAGCAGTTCTTC.

The chain has TRBV15 and TRBJ2-7, with D uncertain. This CDR3 region has 15 residues. V was clipped by 5 bases and J by 2 bases, with 16 bases between them. In germline, CDR1 is LNHNV, CDR2 YYDKDF (reference sequence). The DNA for the CDR3 is TGTGCCACCAGCCCCCGGTCGGGTTATACCTACGAGCAGTACTTC. Protein: CATSPRSGYTYEQYF.

The V and J genes are TRBV20-1 and TRBJ2-5; D is possibly TRBD1 (8 bases). The DNA end is more similar to TRBJ2-7, so the J call may be wrong. This CDR3 has 14 amino acids. The V gene's germline CDR1 is DFQATT and CDR2 SNEGSKA (reference sequence). The CDR3 is CSAHRGGGTGEQYF. DNA for the CDR3: TGCAGTGCCCACCGGGGAGGGGGGACAGGCGAGCAGTACTTC.

This chain links TRBV24-1 with TRBJ2-7; possibly TRBD1 or TRBD2 for D (7 bases each). CDR1 is KGHDR, CDR2 SFDVKD, per germline. The CDR3 consists of 17 residues. V was pared by 4 bases and J by 3 bases, with 21 bases between. The CDR3 bases are TGTGCCACCAGTGACCCACCAGGGGGGGCGGAAAACTACGAGCAGTACTTC. Translated, it gives CATSDPPGGAENYEQYF.

The CDR3 coding sequence is TGCAGTGCTCGATTAGCGGGGGGGCACGAGCAGTACTTC. Translated, it gives CSARLAGGHEQYF. This rearrangement joins TRBV20-1 to TRBJ2-7; 11 bases align to TRBD2. The CDR3 length is 13 residues. The V segment lost 5 bases and the J segment 5 bases; nucleotides outside the gene matches: 5. Germline V gives CDR1 DFQATT, CDR2 SNEGSKA (reference sequence).

The V and J genes are TRBV29-1 and TRBJ1-1; unclear D gene. V was pared by 5 bases and J by 5 bases, with 15 bases between. The CDR3 has 13 amino acids. Germline values: CDR1 SQVTM, CDR2 ANQGSEA. The chain's CDR3 is CSVSSLGRTEAFF. DNA for the CDR3: TGCAGCGTTAGCTCACTCGGAAGGACTGAAGCTTTCTTT.

The genes are TRBV30 and TRBJ2-5; either TRBD1 or TRBD2 may supply D (7 bases each). The DNA end is more similar to TRBJ2-7, so the J call may be wrong. Germline lookup yields CDR1 GTSNPN and CDR2 SVGIG (reference sequence). The CDR3 runs to 12 residues. In nucleotides, the CDR3 is TGTGCCGGGGGGGGACAGTTCTACGAGCAGTACTTC. As protein: CAGGGQFYEQYF.

The chain recombines TRBV12-3 or TRBV12-4 with TRBJ1-5; TRBD1 matches 9 bases. Trimming removed 6 bases from V and 2 bases from J; junction bases left unmatched: 14. The CDR3 consists of 18 residues. In nucleotides, the CDR3 is TGTGCCAGCAGAGGGGACAGGGCCAGCATTCCGGGCAATCAGCCCCAGCATTTT. Translated: CASRGDRASIPGNQPQHF.

V gene TRBV11-2 combines with J gene TRBJ2-7, with D hard to call. The CDR3 has 16 amino acids. Trimming took 0 bases from V and 0 from J, leaving 12 bases between them. In germline, CDR1 is SGHAT, CDR2 FQNNGV. The CDR3 here is CASSLDLSLHSYEQYF. In nucleotides, the CDR3 is TGTGCCAGCAGCTTAGATTTGTCCCTGCACTCCTACGAGCAGTACTTC.

This clonotype has just a few counts. The chain carries TRBV12-3 or TRBV12-4 and TRBJ2-2; the D is unclear. Deletions cut 1 base from V and 6 bases from J, with 9 bases between. CDR3 length equals 14 residues. The CDR3 DNA reads TGTGCCAGCAGTTTAGGGGCATCATCCGGGGAGCTGTTTTTT. It codes for CASSLGASSGELFF.

This clonotype has more than one count but fewer than ten. The CDR3 reads CASSSRTSGGDTQYF. CDR3 DNA: TGTGCCAGCAGTTCGAGGACTAGCGGGGGGGATACGCAGTATTTT. V gene TRBV12-3 or TRBV12-4 combines with J gene TRBJ2-3; TRBD2 matches 14 bases. After removal of 4 bases from V and 6 bases from J, the junction contained 3 bases not matched to a gene. The CDR3 extends over 15 amino acids.

This clonotype was recorded a few times. The chain joins TRBV10-3 to TRBJ2-5; D gene ambiguous. Trimming removed 7 bases from V and 1 base from J, with 10 bases in between. CDR1 is ENHRY, CDR2 SYGVKD, per germline. The CDR3 extends over 13 amino acids. DNA of the CDR3: TGTGCCATCACCCAGAGCCCCCAAGAGACCCAGTACTTC. The encoded protein is CAITQSPQETQYF.

This sequence joins TRBV7-8 and TRBJ2-1; D is possibly TRBD1 (5 bases). Trimming pared 5 bases from V and 11 bases from J, leaving 13 bases between. Germline CDR1 and CDR2: SGHVS and FQNEAQ. The CDR3 covers 12 residues. The chain's CDR3 is CASSPQMDKQFF. CDR3 DNA sequence: TGTGCCAGCAGCCCCCAGATGGACAAGCAGTTCTTC.

The chain employs TRBV15 and TRBJ1-1; 7 positions agree with TRBD1. This CDR3 is 16 amino acids long. V shed 0 bases and J 6 bases; nucleotides not matched to a gene: 10. Germline V gene lookup returns CDR1 LNHNV and CDR2 YYDKDF (reference sequence). CDR3 nucleotides: TGTGCCACCAGCAGAGATCGGAGGGGGCGAGGGCCTGAAGCTTTCTTT. Encoded protein: CATSRDRRGRGPEAFF.

This chain links TRBV5-1 with TRBJ2-5; 7 bases map to TRBD2. The CDR3 extends over 13 amino acids. Germline V gives CDR1 SGHRS, CDR2 YFSETQ. J was trimmed by 11 bases and V by 4 bases; bases with no gene match: 11. The CDR3 region is CASSPHQTSEQYF. The CDR3 nucleotides read TGCGCCAGCAGCCCCCATCAAACTAGCGAACAGTACTTC.

This chain joins TRBV6-5 and TRBJ2-4, with 9 positions matching TRBD1. The J call is uncertain, as TRBJ2-7 better fits the DNA end. CDR3 length: 14 amino acids. Germline loops: CDR1 MNHEY, CDR2 SVGAGI. The CDR3 is CASRGTGSLYEQYF. The CDR3 DNA is TGTGCCAGCAGGGGGACAGGGAGCCTTTACGAGCAGTACTTC.

The chain is built from TRBV10-3 and TRBJ2-1, with D tentatively TRBD2 (5 bases). CDR1 is ENHRY and CDR2 is SYGVKD in the germline V gene. Trimming stripped 5 bases from V and 4 bases from J, with 12 bases between. The CDR3 is 14 residues long. DNA for the CDR3: TGTGCCATCAGTCCGGGCCGGGATTACAATGAGCAGTTCTTC. Its translation: CAISPGRDYNEQFF.

This clonotype was detected only once. The chain joins TRBV20-1 to TRBJ1-3; no reliable D call. This CDR3 spans 15 amino acids. Trimming left V 1 base short and J 0 bases short, with 10 bases between. Germline loops: CDR1 DFQATT, CDR2 SNEGSKA (reference sequence). This CDR3 reads CSARVSTHSGNTIYF. CDR3 in DNA: TGCAGTGCTAGAGTGTCGACACACTCTGGAAACACCATATATTTT.

The gene calls are TRBV29-1 and TRBJ2-5; 9 bases are a match to TRBD1. The germline V gene encodes CDR1 SQVTM and CDR2 ANQGSEA. The CDR3 is 16 residues long. The trim removed 6 bases at V and 11 bases at J, leaving 22 bases unmatched. The CDR3 spells CSVITWGQGMGDEQYF. The DNA for the CDR3 is TGCAGCGTCATCACCTGGGGACAGGGAATGGGCGATGAGCAGTACTTC.

V and J are TRBV11-2 and TRBJ1-4; no reliable D call. CDR1 is SGHAT and CDR2 is FQNNGV in the germline V gene. This CDR3 has 13 amino acids. V was pared by 10 bases and J by 7 bases, with 16 bases between. CDR3 in amino acids: CAIQRSLGEKLFF. Here the CDR3 DNA reads TGTGCCATCCAAAGGTCTTTGGGTGAAAAACTGTTTTTT.

There are a few counts of this clonotype. The chain combines TRBV29-1 with TRBJ2-5; perhaps TRBD1 as D (5 bases). Per germline, CDR1 SQVTM and CDR2 ANQGSEA. The CDR3 is made up of 13 amino acids. The ends were cut back, 6 bases at V and 0 bases at J, with 11 bases in the middle. DNA of the CDR3: TGCAGCGTCCGACAGCTGTACCAAGAGACCCAGTACTTC. This encodes CSVRQLYQETQYF.

The chain employs TRBV20-1 and TRBJ2-3, with D unclear. This CDR3 region has 13 residues. Germline V gene sequence: CDR1 DFQATT, CDR2 SNEGSKA (reference sequence). V was trimmed by 2 bases and J by 6 bases, leaving 12 bases between them. CDR3 residues: CSARSPSLDTQYF. As DNA, the CDR3 is TGCAGTGCTAGATCCCCAAGCTTGGATACGCAGTATTTT.

The rearrangement uses TRBV14 and TRBJ2-6; possibly TRBD1 or TRBD2 for D (6 bases each). CDR3 length equals 18 residues. Trimming left V 8 bases short and J 1 base short, with 21 bases between. Germline-derived CDR1 and CDR2 are SGHDN and FVKESK. The CDR3 nucleotides are TGTGCCAGCTCAGGAGGGCGGGGCAGGGGATCTGGGGCCAACGTCCTGACTTTC. Encoded protein: CASSGGRGRGSGANVLTF.

This chain connects TRBV7-2 to TRBJ1-2; D is unclear. Trimming took 4 bases from V and 8 from J, leaving 11 bases between them. The CDR3 consists of 12 residues. The germline CDR1 and CDR2 sequences are SGHTA and FQGNSA. Written as DNA, the CDR3 is TGTGCCAGCAGCTCTGGGCTGCTCGGCTACACCTTC. As protein: CASSSGLLGYTF.